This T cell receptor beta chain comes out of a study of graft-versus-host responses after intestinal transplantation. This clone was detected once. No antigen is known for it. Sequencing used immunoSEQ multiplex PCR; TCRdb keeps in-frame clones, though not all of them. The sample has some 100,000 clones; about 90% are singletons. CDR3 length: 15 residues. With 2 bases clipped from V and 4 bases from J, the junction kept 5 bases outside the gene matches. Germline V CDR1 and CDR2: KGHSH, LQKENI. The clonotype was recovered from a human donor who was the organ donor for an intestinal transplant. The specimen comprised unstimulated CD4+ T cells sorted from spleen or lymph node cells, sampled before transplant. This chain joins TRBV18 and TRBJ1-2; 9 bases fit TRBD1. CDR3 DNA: TGTGCCAGCTCACCAACGACAGGGGGGAGCTATGGCTACACCTTC. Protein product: CASSPTTGGSYGYTF.